One and the same sample provided the 8 T cell receptor beta chains below, sequenced in a study of blood T cell repertoires in COVID-19. Measured with immunoSEQ multiplex PCR; TCRdb has only the in-frame clones, and not every one. The sample consists of about 53,000 clones, roughly four fifths of them appearing once. The sequenced sample consisted of peripheral blood. The receptor set was obtained from a human donor in a cohort sampled during active COVID-19.

The V call is TRBV5-1, the J call TRBJ2-3, with 8 bases matching TRBD1. The CDR3 covers 16 residues. In germline, CDR1 is SGHRS, CDR2 YFSETQ. V trimming: 0 bases; J trimming: 2 bases; junction bases outside the gene matches: 5. In nucleotides, the CDR3 is TGCGCCAGCAGCTTGGAGGCGACAGGGGCCACAGATACGCAGTATTTT. This sequence encodes CASSLEATGATDTQYF.

The CDR3 region is CAWTLPGGSYEQYF. Written as DNA, the CDR3 is TGTGCCTGGACCCTCCCAGGGGGATCCTACGAGCAGTACTTC. The chain combines TRBV30 with TRBJ2-7; 7 bases match TRBD1. The CDR3 has 14 residues. The junction had 7 bases not matched to a gene; V was cut back by 4 bases and J by 1 base. CDR1 GTSNPN and CDR2 SVGIG come from the germline V gene (reference sequence). The complete variable domain, with remaining parts taken from reference TRBV30 and TRBJ2-7, reads SQTIHQWPATLVQPVGSPLSLECTVEGTSNPNLYWYRQAAGRGLQLLFYSVGIGQISSEVPQNLSASRPQDRQFILSSKKLLLSDSGFYLCAWTLPGGSYEQYFGPGTRLTVT.

The chain couples TRBV6-4 to TRBJ1-1, with 10 bases lining up with TRBD1. The CDR3 consists of 15 residues. V shed 5 bases and J 5 bases; nucleotides not matched to a gene: 8. The germline V gene encodes CDR1 MRHNA and CDR2 SNTAGT. CDR3: CASSRDRGSTTEAFF. CDR3 nucleotides: TGTGCCAGCAGTCGGGACAGGGGAAGCACGACTGAAGCTTTCTTT.

The rearrangement joins TRBV2 to TRBJ2-1; possible D gene TRBD2, 6 bases. Germline CDR1 and CDR2: SNHLY and FYNNEI. The CDR3 has 15 residues. V was pared by 8 bases and J by 0 bases, with 14 bases between. The CDR3 reads CASGDSLSSYNEQFF. Written as DNA, the CDR3 is TGTGCCAGCGGGGACTCCCTGAGCTCCTACAATGAGCAGTTCTTC.

V usage is TRBV3-1 (or the pseudogene TRBV3-2) and J usage is TRBJ2-6; D possibly corresponds to TRBD2 (5 bases). The germline V gene encodes CDR1 LGHDT and CDR2 YNNKEL (reference sequence). The V and J ends lost 2 bases and 2 bases respectively, with 7 bases between them. This CDR3 is built from 15 residues. This chain's CDR3 is CASSQWRTGANVLTF. The CDR3 bases are TGTGCCAGCAGCCAATGGAGGACTGGGGCCAACGTCCTGACTTTC.

The J gene is TRBJ1-2, the V gene TRBV5-4; D might be TRBD1 (5 bases). CDR3 size: 12 residues. Trimming cost V 10 bases and J 2 bases, with 12 bases left between them. Germline V CDR1 and CDR2: SGHNT, YYREEE (reference sequence). The CDR3 DNA reads TGTGCCGGATCACAGGAGAACTATGGCTACACCTTC. It translates to CAGSQENYGYTF.

The rearrangement links TRBV13 to TRBJ2-3; TRBD1 matches at 7 bases. Trimming cost V 5 bases and J 6 bases; bases outside gene matches: 11. The germline V gene has CDR1 PRHDT and CDR2 FYEKMQ (reference sequence). The CDR3 spans 15 residues. In nucleotides, the CDR3 is TGTGCCAGCAGCCCACGGACAGGTGGGTGGGATACGCAGTATTTT. Its protein product is CASSPRTGGWDTQYF.

The chain combines TRBV28 with TRBJ1-1, with TRBD1 as a possible D gene (5 bases). Germline V lookup: CDR1 MDHEN, CDR2 SYDVKM. Trimming removed 8 bases from V and 1 base from J, with 17 bases in between. The CDR3 is made up of 15 amino acids. This CDR3 is CASSWGRPANTEAFF. The CDR3 nucleotides read TGTGCCAGCTCCTGGGGCAGACCGGCGAACACTGAAGCTTTCTTT.